The T cell receptor beta chain under discussion was sequenced for a study of CD8 T cells in ankylosing spondylitis listed by TCRdb under 2017. As for the study more broadly: T cell receptor beta repertoires were profiled in healthy donors and ankylosing spondylitis patients so that disease-linked TCR variants could be found. In total, the full study cohort was made up of roughly 110 healthy donors and more than 20 ankylosing spondylitis patients. Peripheral blood samples were taken, and synovial fluid was additionally collected from ankylosing spondylitis patients.

Study-level results and caveats: Significant enrichment of the disease-linked clones was reported in matched synovial fluid samples from ankylosing spondylitis patients. Some motif variants were previously reported in synovial fluid and blood of reactive arthritis patients, suggesting common disease-initiation mechanisms. The disease-linked clones showed a CD8+ phenotype and occurred at relatively low frequencies in peripheral blood. Blood from ankylosing spondylitis patients appeared to be characterized by a TCR beta motif made up of several highly homologous amino acid variants.

Details on this clonotype: Its recognized antigen is unknown. The sample holds no much larger clone one base away, and base qualities are not on file.

TCRdb shows the sequencer as Illumina HiSeq 2500. Quantitative 5'-RACE with molecular barcodes was used to prepare TCR beta libraries. Processing in the source paper ran as follows. A new computational method based on a probabilistic model of VDJ rearrangement was used to identify disease-linked TCR variants. The public reads were run again by TCRdb, first through fastp at Q25 and then through MiXCR, and only productive beta chains were kept. Rows with one shared CDR3 protein collapse into an entry with the most common genes and DNA. The V and J calls and clone size are TCRdb's, not the authors'. The sample includes roughly 370,000 distinct CDR3 sequences, with about a fifth observed a single time. The ten largest clonotypes hold about 15% of the sample. Input material: blood, either unsorted or a sorted T cell fraction (not recorded which). The sequence came from a male donor with ankylosing spondylitis.

CDR3 protein: CASSATDSVGNTEAFF. The sequence in DNA is TGTGCCAGCAGCGCCACTGACAGTGTGGGGAACACTGAAGCTTTCTTT. This sequence uses TRBV9 and TRBJ1-1; the D gene is perhaps TRBD1, on 5 matching bases. From cysteine to phenylalanine, the CDR3 is 16 amino acids long. CDR3 DNA only is kept here, 48 bases in frame from base 1. Trimming costs V 3 bases and J 1 base, and their ends lie 16 bases apart. Based on the germline V gene, the CDR1 and CDR2 sequences are SGDLS and YYNGEE.